Below, 6 T cell receptor beta chains from the same sample are listed, as sequenced in a study of shared clonotypes between healthy human individuals. The naive CD8 population came from CD45RO-negative cells selected for CCR7, without terminally differentiated effector memory CD45RA+ cells. The method was immunoSEQ multiplex PCR; TCRdb's version includes in-frame clones alone and lacks a portion of them. The repertoire holds about 2.2 million clones, with 90% to 95% as singletons. The specimen sequenced was naive CD8+ T cells from PBMCs. The origin of the receptors is a man younger than 35 in good health. Some clones in this sample may be carry-over from other donors' samples.

The chain has TRBV15 and TRBJ2-5, with a tentative D call TRBD2 (6 bases). Trimming shortened V by 5 bases and J by 5 bases, and 12 bases separated the two germline ends. CDR3 size: 13 residues. Germline V gene data show CDR1 as LNHNV and CDR2 as YYDKDF (reference sequence). The CDR3 is CATSSAGWETQYF. As DNA, the CDR3 is TGTGCCACCAGCTCCGCGGGGTGGGAGACCCAGTACTTC. Complete variable domain (other parts from reference TRBV15 and TRBJ2-5): DAMVIQNPRYQVTQFGKPVTLSCSQTLNHNVMYWYQQKSSQAPKLLFHYYDKDFNNEADTPDNFQSRRPNTSFCFLDIRSPGLGDTAMYLCATSSAGWETQYFGPGTRLLVL.

The chain couples TRBV4-3 to TRBJ1-1, with 7 bases aligning to TRBD1. This CDR3 has 14 amino acids. The V and J ends lost 0 bases and 7 bases, in that order; junction bases with no gene match: 5. Germline loops: CDR1 LGHNA, CDR2 YSLEER. The CDR3 coding sequence is TGCGCCAGCAGCCAAGATTCAGGGGGTCTTGAAGCTTTCTTT. Translated, it gives CASSQDSGGLEAFF.

The chain links TRBV5-1 to TRBJ2-2; no firm D call. Between the trimmed V and J ends, which lost 6 bases and 0 bases, there was a span of 15 bases. The germline V gene has CDR1 SGHRS and CDR2 YFSETQ. The CDR3 contains 16 residues. The CDR3 spells CASTATRTANTGELFF. CDR3 in DNA: TGCGCCAGCACCGCAACAAGGACCGCGAACACCGGGGAGCTGTTTTTT. The variable domain in full, completed from reference TRBV5-1 and TRBJ2-2, reads KAGVTQTPRYLIKTRGQQVTLSCSPISGHRSVSWYQQTPGQGLQFLFEYFSETQRNKGNFPGRFSGRQFSNSRSEMNVSTLELGDSALYLCASTATRTANTGELFFGEGSRLTVL.

With regard to this clone: Other DNA variants within this sample encode the same CDR3. This sequence joins TRBV6-1 and TRBJ2-7; D possibly corresponds to TRBD2 (5 bases). CDR1 is MNHNS and CDR2 is SASEGT in the germline V gene. V lost 3 bases to trimming and J lost 5 bases, with 5 bases between them. The CDR3 has 11 residues. CDR3 protein: CASSDGDEQYF. For the CDR3, the DNA is TGTGCCAGCAGTGACGGGGACGAGCAGTACTTC.

Of note for this clone: This same CDR3 is encoded by further DNA sequences in the sample. The chain combines TRBV10-3 with TRBJ2-7; 7 bases fit TRBD1. CDR3 length equals 13 residues. Germline V CDR1 and CDR2: ENHRY, SYGVKD. V shed 0 bases and J 4 bases; nucleotides not matched to a gene: 0. The chain's CDR3 is CAISESTGYEQYF. CDR3 sequence (DNA): TGTGCCATCAGTGAGTCGACAGGGTACGAGCAGTACTTC.

The chain combines TRBV7-9 with TRBJ1-2, with D perhaps matching TRBD1 (5 bases). This CDR3 comprises 16 residues. Germline values: CDR1 SEHNR, CDR2 FQNEAQ (reference sequence). Trimming removed 4 bases at V and 4 bases at J, with 19 bases between. The CDR3 nucleotides are TGTGCCAGCAGCTCCCGGGTTTGGTTGGGGGGCTATGGCTACACCTTC. This codes for CASSSRVWLGGYGYTF.